The TCR beta chain under discussion was sequenced for a study of response to subunit inactivated influenza vaccine. Study conclusions and caveats: The authors put forward the suggestion that each seasonal influenza vaccination may bring in only a limited number of new T cells.

Details on this clonotype: Its target is not known.

TCRdb ran MiXCR on the RT-PCR reads and lists one entry per CDR3 protein. The table has roughly 790,000 distinct CDR3 sequences, around 21% seen once. In germline, CDR1 is MNHNS, CDR2 SASEGT. J gave up 7 bases and V 2 bases, and 5 bases lay outside the gene matches. CDR3 size: 14 residues. The chain couples TRBV6-1 to TRBJ1-5, with 7 nucleotides matching TRBD1. This receptor was identified in a man aged 45-65 years who received an inactivated influenza vaccine. Sequencing used PBMCs from blood, obtained about 5 days after vaccination. In DNA, the CDR3 is TGTGCCAGCAGTGAACCCAGGGGGAGCCAGCCCCAGCATTTT. This translates into CASSEPRGSQPQHF.